This T cell receptor (beta chain) derives from a study of cytomegalovirus exposure and HLA in healthy donors. This clone showed up just a few times. Other DNA sequences of this sample code for an identical CDR3. The primer mix had 60 Vbeta and 13 Jbeta primers. The protocol was immunoSEQ multiplex PCR, while the TCRdb copy is restricted to in-frame clones and leaves out a portion. The data contain 90,000 to 100,000 clones, about 80% of them singletons. The sequenced material came from PBMCs. This receptor was identified in a man aged 60 to 69 in good health and CMV-seropositive.

CDR3 loop: CASRPTGADTEAFF. As DNA, the CDR3 is TGTGCCAGTAGACCCACAGGGGCGGACACTGAAGCTTTCTTT. The V call is TRBV19, the J call TRBJ1-1; 7 nucleotides align to TRBD1. Germline lookup yields CDR1 LNHDA and CDR2 SQIVND (reference sequence). CDR3 length: 14 residues. Losses at the gene ends were 6 bases for V and 3 bases for J; bases not matched to a gene: 7.